By share, the clone carrying this TCR beta chain counts as medium-sized (0.01 to 0.1%). Its antigen remains unknown. The sample comes from a study of HIV-infected patients and healthy controls. Findings and caveats of the study: Mean usage of eight alpha and eight beta V genes differed significantly in HIV-infected patients versus controls.

About 480 ng RNA was reverse transcribed with alpha and beta constant-region primers. Using multiplexing indices, alpha and beta chain libraries were generated apart by chain-specific third strand synthesis. TCRdb fed the 5' RACE reads into MiXCR, producing one record per CDR3 protein. Counted here are some 10,000 distinct CDR3 sequences, around 7.6% occurring once; the ten biggest clones make up about 3.7%. The V end lost 3 bases, the J end lost 6 bases, and 14 bases lay between the germline ends. CDR3 length: 14 residues. The repertoire came from unfractionated whole blood and reflected all unsorted peripheral T cells. Peripheral blood, around 2.5 ml, was drawn for RNA extraction.

The V gene is TRBV12-3 or TRBV12-4, the J gene TRBJ2-5, with D possibly being TRBD1 or TRBD2 (6 bases each). This receptor was identified in an adult in good health. The sample taken for sequencing was blood. The CDR3 sequence: CASSLRGAGKTQYF. As DNA, the CDR3 is TGTGCCAGCAGTTTGAGGGGGGCTGGGAAGACCCAGTACTTC.